Reported below is one T cell receptor beta chain. This clonotype was detected ten times or more. The clone's antigen remains unknown. Nothing much larger sits one base from this clone, and base qualities are not available. CDR1 DFQATT and CDR2 SNEGSKA are derived from the germline V gene (reference sequence). V is shortened by 6 bases, J by 0 bases, and the region joining them spans 6 bases. The CDR3 starts with the cysteine, ends with the phenylalanine, and has 11 residues. The kept DNA is CDR3 alone, 33 bases in frame from the first base. This sample was taken from a study of post-analysis software for immune sequencing data (dated by TCRdb to about 2015). Looking at the study overall: Relapsing-remitting, secondary progressive and progressive-relapsing multiple sclerosis were recorded as disease courses, and subtype annotation was lacking for some patients. A subset of samples was prepared in parallel using single-end sample barcoding, then pooled and co-amplified after Illumina adapter ligation. Patient repertoires were compared against roughly 12 previously published healthy control repertoires from donors aged 6 to 25 years.

Library preparation employed PCR. The sequencer was an Illumina HiSeq 2500. To reduce PCR and sequencing biases, unique molecular identifiers were built into the TCR beta cDNA libraries. Every 1 to 10 million input T cells yielded approximately 500,000 cDNA molecules, meaning each molecule approximated one T cell. The patient libraries were prepared and sequenced using the same protocol as the earlier healthy control dataset. Within a given batch, samples were prepared together, multiplexed and sequenced on the same HiSeq lane. In the source study's methods: MIGEC was used to process the raw barcoded reads, and molecular identifier groups with only a single read were discarded before consensus assembly and CDR3 extraction. Clonotype tables were post-analysed with VDJtools, normalizing diversity by down-sampling all datasets to the smallest sample size. In repertoire overlap clustering, CDR3 amino acid sequences, but not nucleotide sequences, were matched to correct batch-related cross-sample contamination. TCRdb reworked the public reads: Q25 trimming with fastp, MiXCR clone assembly, productive beta chains retained. Rows with a matching CDR3 protein are joined into one entry that keeps the most common DNA and genes. TCRdb's processing, not the authors', yielded these V and J calls. In this sample the table shows a few hundred thousand distinct CDR3 sequences, around a third of which occur a single time. The top ten hold around 15% of the sample.

Results the study describes overall, beyond this receptor: Multiple sclerosis patients had significantly lower normalized Chao1 diversity than controls, a result that suggests substantial peripheral T-cell clonal expansion. The control group was slightly older than the multiple sclerosis patient group. Strong co-clustering of samples prepared in the same batch was shown by direct clustering with F measure, prompting a batch-effect correction. About five TRBV segments, including TRBV5-6, TRBV5-1 and TRBV20-1, were significantly more frequent in patients than controls.

To demonstrate the VDJtools post-analysis software, TCR beta repertoires were profiled from the peripheral blood of about a dozen young patients with multiple sclerosis. The multiple sclerosis patients were children and adolescents ranging in age from roughly 6 to 15 years. The TCR comes from a girl aged 5-17 years with multiple sclerosis. Sequenced material: blood. This chain is built from TRBV20-1 and TRBJ2-7; no confident D gene assignment can be made. CDR3 sequence: CSASSSYEQYF. At the DNA level, the sequence is TGCAGTGCCTCTAGCTCCTACGAGCAGTACTTC.